The TCR beta chain under discussion was sequenced for a study of blood T cell repertoires in COVID-19. Study as a whole: Nucleic acid was either cDNA or gDNA, and it came from T cells, B-cell-depleted T cells, or PBMCs.

The trim removed 2 bases at V and 0 bases at J, leaving 12 bases unmatched. The CDR3 extends over 20 amino acids. Germline V gene lookup returns CDR1 MNHEY and CDR2 SVGEGT. Generated by immunoSEQ multiplex PCR, the TCRdb table keeps only in-frame clones and is missing some. Of about 120,000 clones listed, roughly 79% were seen once; the top ten hold about 9.4%. Input material: peripheral blood. The chain recombines TRBV6-2 or TRBV6-3 with TRBJ2-1; 11 nucleotides align to TRBD2. The sequence was obtained from a human donor in a cohort sampled during active COVID-19. The CDR3 loop reads CASSYSFASGGLSSYNEQFF. DNA for the CDR3: TGTGCCAGCAGTTACAGTTTCGCTAGCGGGGGGTTAAGCTCCTACAATGAGCAGTTCTTC.